Listed below are T cell receptor beta chains from one sample, sequenced in a study of OX40 agonist ivuxolimab in advanced cancers. TCRdb's copy holds only in-frame clones and misses some; the assay was immunoSEQ multiplex PCR. In the table there are about 55,000 clones, more than 75% of which are singletons. Sequenced material: CD4+ or CD8+ T cells sorted from blood, taken in a trial of the OX40 agonist ivuxolimab. These receptor sequences come from an adult with an advanced solid tumor such as melanoma, head and neck, liver or kidney cancer. Both conserved end residues are part of each CDR3. D genes are given only for firm matches. Not every row has a clone size; where given, it reads once, few, many or a size class.

D gene,J gene,clone size,V gene,CDR3 protein,CDR3 DNA
TRBD1,TRBJ2-2,.,TRBV19,CASRTGGAGTGELFF,TGTGCCAGTAGAACAGGGGGCGCTGGCACCGGGGAGCTGTTTTTT
TRBD2,TRBJ2-7,.,TRBV7-2,CASSLGLAVSSYEQYF,TGTGCCAGCAGCTTAGGACTAGCGGTGAGCTCCTACGAGCAGTACTTC
.,TRBJ2-1,.,TRBV4-1,CASSHSGQSSYNEQFF,TGCGCCAGCAGCCATTCTGGACAGAGCTCCTACAATGAGCAGTTCTTC
.,TRBJ1-1,.,TRBV7-9,CASNRDFSEVAEAFF,TGTGCCAGCAACCGGGACTTCTCGGAGGTCGCTGAAGCTTTCTTT
TRBD2,TRBJ2-3,.,TRBV14,CASSPLAGGPGTDTQYF,TGTGCCAGCAGCCCTCTAGCGGGGGGGCCTGGCACAGATACGCAGTATTTT
.,TRBJ2-5,.,TRBV7-3,CASSNPFLGIETQYF,TGTGCCAGCAGCAACCCGTTTCTTGGCATAGAGACCCAGTACTTC
.,TRBJ1-5,.,TRBV19,CASSTLSQPQHF,TGTGCCAGTAGTACTTTAAGTCAGCCCCAGCATTTT
.,TRBJ1-1,.,TRBV6-1,CATPIGAGEAFF,TGTGCCACCCCGATTGGCGCAGGTGAAGCTTTCTTT
TRBD1,TRBJ1-6,once,TRBV28,CASSLFDRVTNSPLHF,TGTGCCAGCAGTTTATTCGACAGGGTTACGAATTCACCCCTCCACTTT
.,TRBJ2-1,.,TRBV28,CASSAYNEQFF,TGTGCCAGCAGCGCCTACAATGAGCAGTTCTTC
.,TRBJ2-1,.,TRBV9,CASSVEGGPAGYNEQFF,TGTGCCAGCAGCGTAGAAGGGGGGCCTGCCGGATACAATGAGCAGTTCTTC
.,TRBJ1-4,.,TRBV5-6,CASSSDSVATNEKLFF,TGTGCCAGCAGCTCCGACTCGGTTGCAACTAATGAAAAACTGTTTTTT
.,TRBJ2-7,.,TRBV10-3,CAISESVGGWSYEQYF,TGTGCCATCAGTGAGTCAGTTGGGGGCTGGTCCTACGAGCAGTACTTC
TRBD1,TRBJ1-3,.,TRBV5-1,CASSLGTGLTLGPNTIYF,TGCGCCAGCAGCTTGGGGACAGGGTTAACTCTTGGGCCGAACACCATATATTTT
.,TRBJ1-1,few,TRBV10-2,CASSESENTEAFF,TGCGCCAGCAGTGAGTCAGAGAACACTGAAGCTTTCTTT
.,TRBJ2-2,.,TRBV27,CASRDTNTGELFF,TGTGCCAGCCGGGACACGAACACCGGGGAGCTGTTTTTT
.,TRBJ2-5,.,TRBV13,CASSLWGRGETQYF,TGTGCCAGCAGCTTATGGGGCAGGGGAGAGACCCAGTACTTC
.,TRBJ2-3,once,TRBV5-5,CASSFAYRESTDTQYF,TGTGCCAGCAGCTTCGCTTACAGGGAATCCACAGATACGCAGTATTTT
.,TRBJ1-5,medium-sized,TRBV6-1,CASSEKGEWQPQHF,TGTGCCAGCAGTGAAAAGGGGGAATGGCAGCCCCAGCATTTT
TRBD1,TRBJ1-6,.,TRBV5-6,CASSQAGGRNSPLHF,TGTGCCAGCAGCCAGGCAGGGGGACGTAATTCACCCCTCCACTTT
.,TRBJ2-7,.,TRBV2,CASSEGGLDAYEQYF,TGTGCCAGCAGTGAAGGGGGCTTGGATGCCTACGAGCAGTACTTC
TRBD1,TRBJ1-1,.,TRBV7-8,CASSRTGEEAFF,TGTGCCAGCAGCCGGACAGGGGAAGAAGCTTTCTTT
.,TRBJ2-7,.,TRBV10-1,CASSESGWDEQYF,TGCGCCAGCAGTGAGTCCGGTTGGGACGAGCAGTACTTC
.,TRBJ1-2,.,TRBV7-6,CASSLGGASGYTF,TGTGCCAGCAGCTTAGGGGGGGCGAGTGGCTACACCTTC
.,TRBJ2-7,.,TRBV27,CASSLSSTATYEQYF,TGTGCCAGCAGTTTATCCTCGACGGCCACCTACGAGCAGTACTTC
TRBD1,TRBJ1-4,.,TRBV7-8,CASSTRDRGGEKLFF,TGTGCCAGCAGCACCCGGGACAGGGGAGGCGAAAAACTGTTTTTT
.,TRBJ1-4,.,TRBV4-3,CASSQDGTDGNEKLFF,TGCGCCAGCAGCCAAGATGGTACGGATGGTAATGAAAAACTGTTTTTT
.,TRBJ2-3,.,TRBV4-1,CASSHEVMYPSDTQYF,TGCGCCAGCAGCCATGAGGTGATGTATCCCTCTGATACGCAGTATTTT
.,TRBJ2-7,.,TRBV25-1,CASSDGQGPYEQYF,TGTGCCAGCAGTGATGGGCAGGGGCCCTACGAGCAGTACTTC
.,TRBJ1-1,.,TRBV7-9,CASRGLLNTEAFF,TGTGCCAGCAGGGGGCTTCTGAACACTGAAGCTTTCTTT
TRBD1,TRBJ1-2,.,TRBV13,CASSYDRGHGYTF,TGTGCCAGCAGCTACGACAGGGGCCATGGCTACACCTTC
TRBD1,TRBJ1-2,.,TRBV7-8,CASSPGQGNYGYTF,TGTGCCAGCAGCCCGGGACAGGGGAACTATGGCTACACCTTC
TRBD1,TRBJ2-7,.,TRBV15,CATSLGQGNEQYF,TGTGCCACCAGCCTGGGACAGGGGAACGAGCAGTACTTC
.,TRBJ2-2,.,TRBV4-3,CARGRQPMITSGELFF,TGCGCCCGAGGTAGACAGCCAATGATTACGTCCGGGGAGCTGTTTTTT
.,TRBJ2-7,.,TRBV12-2,CASRLGFCRTATYEQYF,TGTGCAAGTCGCTTAGGGTTCTGTCGGACAGCCACCTACGAGCAGTACTTC
.,TRBJ2-2,.,TRBV4-3,CASSQGAGGTGELFF,TGCGCCAGCAGCCAAGGGGCCGGCGGCACCGGGGAGCTGTTTTTT
.,TRBJ1-1,few,TRBV9,CASSVETNTEAFF,TGTGCCAGCAGCGTTGAGACCAACACTGAAGCTTTCTTT
.,TRBJ2-5,.,TRBV28,CASSWVLEGGEETQYF,TGTGCCAGCAGTTGGGTGCTTGAGGGGGGTGAGGAGACCCAGTACTTC
.,TRBJ2-7,.,TRBV5-6,CASSLSWDEQYF,TGTGCCAGCAGCTTGAGTTGGGACGAGCAGTACTTC
.,TRBJ1-2,.,TRBV25-1,CASTLTGGYGYTF,TGTGCCAGCACTCTGACGGGGGGCTATGGCTACACCTTC
TRBD1,TRBJ1-4,.,TRBV5-6,CASSPDRGNEKLFF,TGTGCCAGCAGCCCGGACAGGGGTAATGAAAAACTGTTTTTT
.,TRBJ1-1,.,TRBV9,CASSVGHTEAFF,TGTGCCAGCAGCGTAGGGCACACTGAAGCTTTCTTT
.,TRBJ2-2,.,TRBV11-2,CASSLDPGVGTGELFF,TGTGCCAGCAGCTTAGATCCAGGGGTTGGCACCGGGGAGCTGTTTTTT
TRBD1,TRBJ1-6,.,TRBV5-4,CASSPGTGVNSPLHF,TGTGCCAGCAGCCCCGGGACAGGGGTAAATTCACCCCTCCACTTT
TRBD1,TRBJ1-2,.,TRBV29-1,CSVEDAGGAGYTF,TGCAGCGTTGAAGATGCAGGGGGGGCAGGCTACACCTTC
.,TRBJ1-1,.,TRBV5-5,CASSLQGTEAFF,TGTGCCAGCAGCTTGCAGGGGACTGAAGCTTTCTTT
.,TRBJ2-2,.,TRBV6-5,CASSYSPGELFF,TGTGCCAGCAGTTACTCCCCCGGGGAGCTGTTTTTT
TRBD1,TRBJ1-1,.,TRBV6-5,CASSRGTGGYTEAFF,TGTGCCAGCAGCCGAGGGACAGGGGGGTACACTGAAGCTTTCTTT
.,TRBJ2-7,.,TRBV19,CASSSDRFHEQYF,TGTGCCAGTAGTAGCGACAGATTCCACGAGCAGTACTTC
.,TRBJ1-4,.,TRBV2,CASSEAEEAEHEKLFF,TGTGCCAGCAGTGAAGCCGAGGAGGCCGAGCATGAAAAACTGTTTTTT
.,TRBJ1-5,once,TRBV19,CASSTSGVQPQHF,TGTGCCAGTAGTACCTCGGGCGTTCAGCCCCAGCATTTT
TRBD1,TRBJ1-1,.,TRBV4-2,CASSQEDRGAFF,TGTGCCAGCAGCCAGGAAGACAGGGGAGCTTTCTTT
.,TRBJ2-5,.,TRBV13,CASSPPPFMGETQYF,TGTGCCAGCAGCCCCCCCCCGTTTATGGGAGAGACCCAGTACTTC
.,TRBJ2-5,.,TRBV5-4,CASSLVEGGSQETQYF,TGTGCCAGCAGCTTGGTGGAGGGGGGCTCCCAAGAGACCCAGTACTTC